These 18 T cell receptor beta chains were sequenced from one sample in a study of regulatory T cells in long-lasting Graves disease. CDR3-region Arm-PCR and iRepertoire HTBI primers produced the TCR beta libraries. TCRdb called the multiplex PCR reads again in MiXCR, with one record for every CDR3 protein. There are just over 600,000 distinct CDR3 sequences in the sample; roughly 15% occur only once, and about 18% lies in the top ten. Time point in this sample: newly diagnosed GD, antithyroid drugs for less than 3 months. RNA extracted from PBMCs served as the sequencing template. These sequences were also reported in another study, on T cells in Graves' hyperthyroidism and ophthalmopathy.

The specimen was peripheral blood mononuclear cells (PBMCs), collected at new diagnosis, from a patient treated with antithyroid drugs. Receptors originate from a woman aged 25 to 39 with Graves disease.

This clonotype was seen at least ten times. The V gene is TRBV29-1, the J gene TRBJ2-3, with D possibly matching TRBD2 (6 bases). This CDR3 spans 11 amino acids. V lost 8 bases and J 2 bases, leaving 8 bases between the germline ends. Germline assignment: CDR1 SQVTM and CDR2 ANQGSEA. CDR3 sequence reads: CSTGLTDTQYF. CDR3 coding DNA: TGCAGCACGGGACTCACAGATACGCAGTATTTT.

The gene calls are TRBV20-1 and TRBJ1-2, with D possibly being TRBD1 (5 bases). Between the trimmed V and J ends, which lost 0 bases and 4 bases, there was a span of 15 bases. Germline V gene data show CDR1 as DFQATT and CDR2 as SNEGSKA (reference sequence). The CDR3 spans 15 residues. This CDR3 reads CSAREGGGRAYGYTF. The CDR3 region has the DNA TGCAGTGCTAGAGAGGGCGGGGGACGGGCCTATGGCTACACCTTC.

This clonotype was seen more than once but under ten times. This sequence joins TRBV4-1 and TRBJ1-5; 8 bases line up with TRBD1. The CDR3 runs to 17 residues. Per the germline V gene, CDR1 is MGHRA and CDR2 is YSYEKL. Losses at the gene ends were 1 base for V and 1 base for J; bases not matched to a gene: 6. CDR3 region: CASSQGAGGESNQPQHF. CDR3 DNA sequence: TGCGCCAGCAGCCAAGGGGCAGGGGGCGAAAGCAATCAGCCCCAGCATTTT.

The rearrangement links TRBV7-9 to TRBJ2-7; TRBD1 matches at 11 bases. The V segment lost 10 bases and the J segment 0 bases; nucleotides outside the gene matches: 8. This CDR3 is 15 amino acids long. The germline V gene encodes CDR1 SEHNR and CDR2 FQNEAQ (reference sequence). The CDR3 region is CAIGQGARSSYEQYF. The CDR3 coding sequence is TGTGCCATCGGACAGGGGGCGAGAAGCTCCTACGAGCAGTACTTC.

There are many counts of this clonotype. This chain joins TRBV9 and TRBJ2-5, with D unresolved. The CDR3 sequence is 11 residues long. Germline loops: CDR1 SGDLS, CDR2 YYNGEE. The V gene lost 2 bases and the J gene lost 3 bases, with 2 bases spanning the gap. This CDR3 is CASSVEETQYF. DNA of the CDR3: TGTGCCAGCAGCGTCGAAGAGACCCAGTACTTC.

This clonotype was recorded a few times. A read error is possible here, since a much larger clone lies one base away. The genes are TRBV2 and TRBJ2-7; D remains ambiguous. Germline assignment: CDR1 SNHLY and CDR2 FYNNEI. This CDR3 has 11 residues. The germline V and J ends were trimmed by 8 bases and 4 bases, with 9 bases remaining between them. The DNA for the CDR3 is TGTGCCAGCGGTCCTCGGTACGAGCAGTACTTC. It codes for CASGPRYEQYF.

This clonotype was detected many times. The CDR3 loop reads CASSEREEGTTYF. CDR3 nucleotides: TGTGCCAGCAGTGAACGGGAGGAGGGGACCACGTACTTC. The genes are TRBV2 and TRBJ2-5, with 7 bases matching TRBD2. Germline V lookup: CDR1 SNHLY, CDR2 FYNNEI. V lost 2 bases to trimming and J lost 13 bases; unmatched junction nucleotides: 10. This CDR3 is built from 13 residues.

The sample holds a few counts of this clonotype. The chain recombines TRBV28 with TRBJ1-2, with a possible D match to TRBD1 (6 bases). V gave up 3 bases and J gave up 0 bases, with 11 bases separating them. CDR1 and CDR2 (germline): MDHEN, SYDVKM. CDR3 length: 15 residues. This CDR3 reads CASSFSGQSNYGYTF. The CDR3 bases are TGTGCCAGCAGTTTTTCAGGACAGTCTAACTATGGCTACACCTTC.

The genes are TRBV30 and TRBJ2-7, with 11 bases aligning to TRBD1. V shed 2 bases, J shed 3 bases, and the junction held 3 bases outside the gene matches. Germline CDR1 GTSNPN, CDR2 SVGIG (reference sequence). This CDR3 contains 14 residues. The CDR3 loop is CAWSRGTGGYEQYF. DNA of the CDR3: TGTGCCTGGAGTCGCGGGACAGGGGGCTACGAGCAGTACTTC. Together with reference TRBV30 and TRBJ2-7, the CDR3 gives the full variable domain: SQTIHQWPATLVQPVGSPLSLECTVEGTSNPNLYWYRQAAGRGLQLLFYSVGIGQISSEVPQNLSASRPQDRQFILSSKKLLLSDSGFYLCAWSRGTGGYEQYFGPGTRLTVT.

This clonotype was detected many times. V and J are TRBV28 and TRBJ2-3, with a tentative D call TRBD1 (6 bases). V was shortened by 3 bases and J by 2 bases, with 12 bases between the two germline ends. This CDR3 spans 15 amino acids. The germline V gene has CDR1 MDHEN and CDR2 SYDVKM. The CDR3 bases are TGTGCCAGCAGTTTTCAGGGGTTACTCACAGATACGCAGTATTTT. Amino acids: CASSFQGLLTDTQYF.

The table lists this clonotype with a few counts. This chain's CDR3 is CAWAWSSSEKLFF. The CDR3 DNA is TGTGCCTGGGCATGGAGCTCCAGCGAAAAACTGTTTTTT. The chain uses TRBV30 and TRBJ1-4, with D unresolved. The CDR3 is made up of 13 amino acids. The germline V and J ends were trimmed by 5 bases and 8 bases, with 15 bases remaining between them. In germline, CDR1 is GTSNPN, CDR2 SVGIG (reference sequence).

This clonotype was recorded at least ten times. The rearrangement uses TRBV2 and TRBJ2-5; D remains unclear. The germline V and J ends were trimmed by 7 bases and 2 bases, with 14 bases remaining between them. Germline V gene data show CDR1 as SNHLY and CDR2 as FYNNEI. CDR3 length: 14 amino acids. The CDR3 bases are TGTGCCAGCAATCAGCTATTGGGACAAGAGACCCAGTACTTC. It yields the protein CASNQLLGQETQYF.

The chain combines TRBV27 with TRBJ2-1; a possible D gene is TRBD2 (6 bases). V was shortened by 3 bases and J by 5 bases, with 11 bases between the two germline ends. This CDR3 region has 14 residues. Germline CDR1 and CDR2: MNHEY and SMNVEV (reference sequence). CDR3 sequence reads: CASSFSGENNEQFF. CDR3 coding DNA: TGTGCCAGCAGTTTTAGCGGAGAGAACAATGAGCAGTTCTTC.

The chain is built from TRBV11-2 and TRBJ2-2; no clear D. The V gene's germline CDR1 is SGHAT and CDR2 FQNNGV. Between the trimmed V and J ends, which lost 8 bases and 6 bases, there was a span of 13 bases. This CDR3 region has 13 residues. CDR3 sequence (DNA): TGTGCCAGCTCCCATGATGGCCCCGGGGAGCTGTTTTTT. This sequence encodes CASSHDGPGELFF.

This clonotype was found a few times. The chain couples TRBV5-8 to TRBJ2-2, with D perhaps TRBD2 (5 bases). V dropped 3 bases and J dropped 3 bases, with 15 bases sitting between them. Germline V gene lookup returns CDR1 SGHTS and CDR2 YDEGEE. This CDR3 spans 16 amino acids. CDR3 residues: CASSYVGGTYTGELFF. In DNA, the CDR3 is TGTGCCAGCAGCTATGTTGGAGGCACGTACACCGGGGAGCTGTTTTTT.

This clonotype occurred a few times. The chain is built from TRBV10-3 and TRBJ2-3; maybe TRBD2 (6 bases). The germline V and J ends were trimmed by 8 bases and 2 bases, with 17 bases remaining between them. Germline values: CDR1 ENHRY, CDR2 SYGVKD. The CDR3 contains 15 residues. Here the CDR3 DNA reads TGTGCCATCGGGGGGTTAGCGGCTTCCACAGATACGCAGTATTTT. Its protein product is CAIGGLAASTDTQYF.

CDR3 DNA: TGTGCCAGCAGCATGACTAGATCCGGGGAGCTGTTTTTT. It is translated as CASSMTRSGELFF. The chain combines TRBV7-3 with TRBJ2-2; D might be TRBD2 (6 bases). The CDR3 has 13 residues. The ends were cut back, 5 bases at V and 6 bases at J, with 10 bases in the middle. In germline, CDR1 is SGHTA, CDR2 FQGTGA.

V is TRBV10-1 and J is TRBJ1-1; 8 nucleotides line up with TRBD1. The CDR3 has 13 residues. The germline V gene encodes CDR1 WNHNN and CDR2 SYGVQD (reference sequence). V gave up 11 bases and J gave up 3 bases; unmatched junction bases: 8. Here the CDR3 DNA reads TGCGCCGGAGACAGGGGAGGGGACACTGAAGCTTTCTTT. Its protein product is CAGDRGGDTEAFF.